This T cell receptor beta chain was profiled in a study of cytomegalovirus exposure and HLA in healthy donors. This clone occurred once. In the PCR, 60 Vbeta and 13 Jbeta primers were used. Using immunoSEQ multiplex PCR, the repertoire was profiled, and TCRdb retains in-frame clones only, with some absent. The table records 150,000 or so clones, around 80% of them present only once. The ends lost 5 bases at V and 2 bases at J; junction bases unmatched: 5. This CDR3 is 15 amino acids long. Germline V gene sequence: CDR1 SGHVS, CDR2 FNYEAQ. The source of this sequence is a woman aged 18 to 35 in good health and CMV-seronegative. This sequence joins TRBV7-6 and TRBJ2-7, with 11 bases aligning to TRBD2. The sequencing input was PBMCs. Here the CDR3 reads CASSPGTSGPYEQYF. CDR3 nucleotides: TGTGCCAGCAGCCCCGGGACTAGCGGCCCCTACGAGCAGTACTTC.